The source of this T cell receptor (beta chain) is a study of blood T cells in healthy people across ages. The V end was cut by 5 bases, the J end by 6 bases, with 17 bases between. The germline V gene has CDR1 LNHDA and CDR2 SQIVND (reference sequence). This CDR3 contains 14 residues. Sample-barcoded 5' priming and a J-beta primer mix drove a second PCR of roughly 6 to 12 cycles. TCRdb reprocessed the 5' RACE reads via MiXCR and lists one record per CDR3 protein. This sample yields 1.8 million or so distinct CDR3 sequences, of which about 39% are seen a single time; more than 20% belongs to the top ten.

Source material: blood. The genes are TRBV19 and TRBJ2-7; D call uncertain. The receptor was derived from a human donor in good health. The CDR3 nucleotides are TGTGCCAGTAGTTTAACGACGGTGGCGGTCGAGCAGTACTTC. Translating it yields CASSLTTVAVEQYF.